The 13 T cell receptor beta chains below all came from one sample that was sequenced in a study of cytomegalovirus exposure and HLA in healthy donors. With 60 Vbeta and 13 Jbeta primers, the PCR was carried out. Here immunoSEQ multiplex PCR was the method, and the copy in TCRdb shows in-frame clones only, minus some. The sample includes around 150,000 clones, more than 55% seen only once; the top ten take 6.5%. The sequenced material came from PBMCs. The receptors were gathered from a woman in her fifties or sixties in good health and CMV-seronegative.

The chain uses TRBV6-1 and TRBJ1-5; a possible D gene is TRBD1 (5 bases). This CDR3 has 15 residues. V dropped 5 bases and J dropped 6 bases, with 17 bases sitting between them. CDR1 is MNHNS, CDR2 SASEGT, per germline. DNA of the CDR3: TGTGCCAGCAGTCCCCGGGTGGGGGGTGGTCAGCCCCAGCATTTT. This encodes CASSPRVGGGQPQHF.

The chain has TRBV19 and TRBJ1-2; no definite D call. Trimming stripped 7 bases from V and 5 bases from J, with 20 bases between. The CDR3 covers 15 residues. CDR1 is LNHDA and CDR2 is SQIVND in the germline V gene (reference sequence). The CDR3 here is CASTEGPSSGYGYTF. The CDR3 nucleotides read TGTGCCAGTACCGAGGGCCCTAGTTCGGGGTATGGCTACACCTTC.

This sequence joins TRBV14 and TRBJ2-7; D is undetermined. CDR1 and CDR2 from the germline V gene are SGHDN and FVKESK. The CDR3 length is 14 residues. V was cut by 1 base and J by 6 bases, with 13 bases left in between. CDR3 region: CASSQARSVGEQYF. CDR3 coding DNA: TGTGCCAGCAGCCAAGCGAGAAGCGTCGGCGAGCAGTACTTC.

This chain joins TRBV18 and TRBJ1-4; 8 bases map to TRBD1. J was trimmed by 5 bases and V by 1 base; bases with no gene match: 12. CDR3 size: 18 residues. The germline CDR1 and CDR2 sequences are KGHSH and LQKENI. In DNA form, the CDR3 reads TGTGCCAGCTCACCACGGGGGTTCGGACAGGGAAACAATGAAAAACTGTTTTTT. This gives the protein CASSPRGFGQGNNEKLFF.

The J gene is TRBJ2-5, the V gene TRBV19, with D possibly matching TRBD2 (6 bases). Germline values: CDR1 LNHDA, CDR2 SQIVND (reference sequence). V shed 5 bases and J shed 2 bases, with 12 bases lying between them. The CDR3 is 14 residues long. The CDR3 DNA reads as TGTGCCAGTAGTCTAGGCCTAGCGCAAGAGACCCAGTACTTC. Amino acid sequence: CASSLGLAQETQYF.

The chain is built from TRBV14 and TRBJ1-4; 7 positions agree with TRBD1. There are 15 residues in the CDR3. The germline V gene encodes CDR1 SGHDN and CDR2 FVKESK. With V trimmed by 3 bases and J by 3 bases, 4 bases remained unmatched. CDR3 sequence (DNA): TGTGCCAGCAGCCAGGGACAGCTACCTAATGAAAAACTGTTTTTT. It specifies CASSQGQLPNEKLFF.

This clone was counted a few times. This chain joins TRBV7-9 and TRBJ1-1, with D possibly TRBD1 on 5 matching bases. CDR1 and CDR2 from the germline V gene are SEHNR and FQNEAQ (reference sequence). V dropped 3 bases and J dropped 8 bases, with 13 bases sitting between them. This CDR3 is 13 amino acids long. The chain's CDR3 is CASSFSNPGEAFF. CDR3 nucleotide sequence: TGTGCCAGCAGCTTTAGCAACCCAGGGGAAGCTTTCTTT.

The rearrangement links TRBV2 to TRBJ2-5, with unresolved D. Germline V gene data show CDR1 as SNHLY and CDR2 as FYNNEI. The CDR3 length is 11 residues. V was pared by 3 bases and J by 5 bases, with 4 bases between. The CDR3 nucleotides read TGTGCCAGCAGTGAGAGGGAGACCCAGTACTTC. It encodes CASSERETQYF.

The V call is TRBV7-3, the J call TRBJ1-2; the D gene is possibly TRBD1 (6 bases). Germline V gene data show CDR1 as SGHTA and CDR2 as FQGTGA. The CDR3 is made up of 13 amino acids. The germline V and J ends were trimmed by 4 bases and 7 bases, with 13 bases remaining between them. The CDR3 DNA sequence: TGTGCCAGCAGCTCCAGGGGATCGGGTGGCTACACCTTC. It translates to CASSSRGSGGYTF.

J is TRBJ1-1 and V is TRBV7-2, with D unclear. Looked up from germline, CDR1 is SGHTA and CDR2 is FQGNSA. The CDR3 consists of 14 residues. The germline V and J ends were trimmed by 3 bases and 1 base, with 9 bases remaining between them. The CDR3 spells CASSFGGGNTEAFF. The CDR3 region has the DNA TGTGCCAGCAGCTTCGGCGGAGGGAACACTGAAGCTTTCTTT.

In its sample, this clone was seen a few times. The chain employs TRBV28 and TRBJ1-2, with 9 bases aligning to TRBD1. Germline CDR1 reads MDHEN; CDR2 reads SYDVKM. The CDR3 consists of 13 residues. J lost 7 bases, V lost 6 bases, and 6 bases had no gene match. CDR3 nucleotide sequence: TGTGCCAGCAGATTCGGGACAGGGTCTGGCTACACCTTC. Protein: CASRFGTGSGYTF.

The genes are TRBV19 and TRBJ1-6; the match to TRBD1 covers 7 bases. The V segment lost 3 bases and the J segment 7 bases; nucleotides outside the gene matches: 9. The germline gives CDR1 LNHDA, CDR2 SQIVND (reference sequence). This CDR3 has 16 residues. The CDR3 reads CASSITQGVGNSPLHF. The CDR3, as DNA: TGTGCCAGTAGTATCACGCAGGGGGTTGGAAATTCACCCCTCCACTTT.

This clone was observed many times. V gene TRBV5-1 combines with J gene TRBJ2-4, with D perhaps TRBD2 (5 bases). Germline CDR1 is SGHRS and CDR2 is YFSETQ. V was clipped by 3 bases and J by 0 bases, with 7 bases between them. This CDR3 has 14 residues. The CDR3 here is CASSSGLAKNIQYF. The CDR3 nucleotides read TGCGCCAGCAGCTCTGGACTAGCCAAAAACATTCAGTACTTC.